This TCR beta chain was sequenced in a study of blood T cell repertoires in COVID-19. Background on the study: T cells, B-cell-depleted T cells, or PBMCs provided the cDNA or gDNA that served as material.

TCRdb keeps only in-frame clones here, not all; method: immunoSEQ multiplex PCR. There are hundreds of thousands of clones in the sample; roughly 91% occur only once, and 7.8% lies in the top ten. J was trimmed by 3 bases and V by 0 bases; bases with no gene match: 10. CDR3 size: 17 residues. Germline V gene sequence: CDR1 SEHNR, CDR2 FQNEAQ (reference sequence). The material sequenced was peripheral blood. This chain connects TRBV7-9 to TRBJ2-7; the match to TRBD1 covers 8 bases. The TCR was taken from a woman aged 45-59 years with COVID-19, enrolled during active disease. CDR3 coding DNA: TGTGCCAGCAGCTTAGCCCTTGGGACAGGCCTAAGCTACGAGCAGTACTTC. Protein product: CASSLALGTGLSYEQYF.